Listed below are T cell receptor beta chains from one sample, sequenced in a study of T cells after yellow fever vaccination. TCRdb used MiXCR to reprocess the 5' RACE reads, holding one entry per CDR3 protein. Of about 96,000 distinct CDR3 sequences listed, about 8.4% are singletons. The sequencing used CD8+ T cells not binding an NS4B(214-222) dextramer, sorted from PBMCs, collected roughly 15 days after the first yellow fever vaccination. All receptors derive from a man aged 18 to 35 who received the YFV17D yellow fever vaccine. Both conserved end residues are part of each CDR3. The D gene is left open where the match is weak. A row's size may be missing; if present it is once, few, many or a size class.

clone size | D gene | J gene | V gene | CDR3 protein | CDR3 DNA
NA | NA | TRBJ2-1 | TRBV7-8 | CASSLLFRSYNEQFF | TGTGCCAGCAGCTTACTGTTTCGGTCCTACAATGAGCAGTTCTTC
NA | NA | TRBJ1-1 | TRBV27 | CASSLGLPRRAEAFF | TGTGCCAGCAGCCTGGGACTTCCCCGACGGGCTGAAGCTTTCTTT
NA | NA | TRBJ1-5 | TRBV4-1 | CASSQVSGNQPQHF | TGCGCCAGCAGCCAAGTAAGCGGCAATCAGCCCCAGCATTTT
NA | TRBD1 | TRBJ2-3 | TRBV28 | CASSPGQGDEWGTDTQYF | TGTGCCAGCAGTCCCGGACAGGGGGACGAGTGGGGCACAGATACGCAGTATTTT
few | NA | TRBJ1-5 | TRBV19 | CASSWDTTGYPQHF | TGTGCCAGTAGCTGGGACACTACAGGGTACCCCCAGCATTTT
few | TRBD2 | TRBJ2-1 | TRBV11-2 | CASSLDGWGLAGLNEQFF | TGTGCCAGCAGCTTAGACGGGTGGGGTCTAGCGGGGCTCAATGAGCAGTTCTTC
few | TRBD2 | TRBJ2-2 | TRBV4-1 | CASSQPPGLDPGELFF | TGCGCCAGCAGCCAACCTCCGGGACTAGACCCCGGGGAGCTGTTTTTT
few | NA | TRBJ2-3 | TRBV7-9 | CASSLEGGRTDTQYF | TGTGCCAGCAGCTTAGAGGGGGGCCGCACAGATACGCAGTATTTT
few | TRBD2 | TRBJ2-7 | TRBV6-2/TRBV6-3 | CASSYGRGGYEQYF | TGTGCCAGCAGTTACGGTCGGGGGGGCTACGAGCAGTACTTC
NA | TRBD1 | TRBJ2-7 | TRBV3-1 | CASSQSDRGAGEQYF | TGTGCCAGCAGCCAGTCGGACAGGGGAGCGGGTGAGCAGTACTTC
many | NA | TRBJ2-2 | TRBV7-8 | CASSFRQDDTGELFF | TGTGCCAGCAGCTTTCGACAGGATGACACCGGGGAGCTGTTTTTT